These 26 T cell receptor beta chains originate from one sample sequenced in a study of T cell responses to AZD1222 COVID-19 vaccine. The data were produced by immunoSEQ multiplex PCR, yet TCRdb's version contains in-frame clones alone and is incomplete. The sample has roughly 180,000 clones, 75% to 90% seen once. The source material was peripheral blood, sampled on day 0 of AZD1222 vaccination. These receptors were collected from an adult in good health.

The rearrangement joins TRBV6-2 or TRBV6-3 to TRBJ2-5; 7 bases are shared with TRBD1. Germline trimming cut 2 bases from V and 3 bases from J; bases unmatched to any gene: 15. This CDR3 contains 18 residues. Germline CDR1 MNHEY, CDR2 SVGEGT. CDR3 coding DNA: TGTGCCAGCAGTTACGACCGAGACTGGCCGGGACAGAAAGAGACCCAGTACTTC. This codes for CASSYDRDWPGQKETQYF.

Regarding this clone: This CDR3 is also generated by other DNA sequences in the sample. The chain joins TRBV18 to TRBJ2-2; D is unresolved. Trimming took off 6 bases at V and 3 bases at J, with 5 bases between the two ends. The CDR3 is 12 residues long. Per germline, CDR1 KGHSH and CDR2 LQKENI. The DNA of the CDR3 is TGTGCCAGCTCGCCCGACACCGGGGAGCTGTTTTTT. Amino acids: CASSPDTGELFF.

V and J are TRBV12-2 and TRBJ2-3; the listed D gene, TRBD2, was not tested against the DNA. TRBV12-2 is a documented pseudogene. The CDR3 extends over 18 amino acids. The CDR3 reads CASRLMVRSRTYTDTQYF. For the CDR3, the DNA is TGTGCAAGTCGCCTCATGGTCCGGTCGCGCACCTACACAGATACGCAGTATTTT.

The chain combines TRBV2 with TRBJ2-6; D may be TRBD2 (6 bases). The V end lost 10 bases, the J end lost 7 bases, and 17 bases lay between the germline ends. CDR1 and CDR2 from the germline V gene are SNHLY and FYNNEI. This CDR3 has 14 amino acids. The CDR3 spells CAITRRAGANVLTF. CDR3 bases: TGTGCCATAACACGGAGGGCAGGCGCCAACGTCCTGACTTTC.

The chain has TRBV13 and TRBJ1-2, with 9 bases fitting TRBD1. The CDR3 sequence is 14 residues long. J lost 6 bases, V lost 5 bases, and 7 bases had no gene match. Germline V gene sequence: CDR1 PRHDT, CDR2 FYEKMQ (reference sequence). The CDR3 reads CASSQDRGIDGYTF. Written as DNA, the CDR3 is TGTGCCAGCAGCCAAGACAGGGGGATAGATGGCTACACCTTC. The full variable domain, completed using reference TRBV13 and TRBJ1-2, is AAGVIQSPRHLIKEKRETATLKCYPIPRHDTVYWYQQGPGQDPQFLISFYEKMQSDKGSIPDRFSAQQFSDYHSELNMSSLELGDSALYFCASSQDRGIDGYTFGSGTRLTVV.

The chain employs TRBV11-3 and TRBJ1-3; 7 nucleotides line up with TRBD1. The CDR3 contains 13 residues. V dropped 3 bases and J dropped 4; count of bases not matched to a gene: 0. The germline V gene encodes CDR1 SGHNT and CDR2 YENEEA. The CDR3 loop reads CASSLGQGNTIYF. The CDR3 bases are TGTGCCAGCAGCTTGGGACAGGGAAACACCATATATTTT. Together with reference TRBV11-3 and TRBJ1-3, the CDR3 gives the full variable domain: EAGVVQSPRYKIIEKKQPVAFWCNPISGHNTLYWYLQNLGQGPELLIRYENEEAVDDSQLPKDRFSAERLKGVDSTLKIQPAELGDSAVYLCASSLGQGNTIYFGEGSWLTVV.

The V gene is TRBV10-3, the J gene TRBJ2-2, with a tentative D call TRBD2 (6 bases). V was cut by 4 bases and J by 2 bases, with 11 bases left in between. CDR3 length: 15 amino acids. CDR1 ENHRY and CDR2 SYGVKD come from the germline V gene. The CDR3 coding sequence is TGTGCCATCAGTGTCTTGGGGGGAAACACCGGGGAGCTGTTTTTT. Translated: CAISVLGGNTGELFF.

The chain employs TRBV12-3 or TRBV12-4 and TRBJ2-5; tentatively, D is TRBD2 (5 bases). Trimming pared 3 bases from V and 6 bases from J, leaving 11 bases between. CDR3 length: 13 amino acids. CDR3 region: CASSFAGGQTQYF. Here the CDR3 DNA reads TGTGCCAGCAGTTTTGCCGGCGGGCAGACCCAGTACTTC.

V is TRBV7-9 and J is TRBJ1-1, with no clear D. This CDR3 contains 13 residues. The V gene lost 5 bases and the J gene lost 10 bases, with 17 bases spanning the gap. Germline lookup yields CDR1 SEHNR and CDR2 FQNEAQ (reference sequence). The CDR3 spells CASSQDGGAGAFF. CDR3 bases: TGTGCCAGCAGCCAGGATGGCGGCGCCGGAGCTTTCTTT.

The rearrangement uses TRBV10-3 and TRBJ1-2; 7 bases map to TRBD1. Trimming removed 4 bases from V and 3 bases from J; junction bases left unmatched: 14. This CDR3 has 17 residues. Germline CDR1 is ENHRY and CDR2 is SYGVKD. The CDR3 DNA is TGTGCCATCAGTGCGCAGACAGGGCAGGAGGGAGACTATGGCTACACCTTC. Translated: CAISAQTGQEGDYGYTF.

This clone showed up just once. The J gene is TRBJ2-3, the V gene TRBV5-1; 15 bases fit TRBD2. The V and J ends lost 4 bases and 2 bases, in that order; junction bases with no gene match: 5. The V gene's germline CDR1 is SGHRS and CDR2 YFSETQ. CDR3 size: 17 residues. Here the CDR3 reads CASSAGLAGGPTDTQYF. Written as DNA, the CDR3 is TGCGCCAGCAGCGCGGGACTAGCGGGGGGCCCCACAGATACGCAGTATTTT.

The rearrangement uses TRBV7-2 and TRBJ2-7; no reliable D call. This CDR3 has 13 amino acids. Between the trimmed V and J ends, which lost 1 base and 3 bases, there was a span of 7 bases. The V gene's germline CDR1 is SGHTA and CDR2 FQGNSA. CDR3 nucleotide sequence: TGTGCCAGCAGCTTAGGACCCGGCTACGAGCAGTACTTC. It encodes CASSLGPGYEQYF.

The J gene is TRBJ1-3, the V gene TRBV4-3, with D perhaps matching TRBD1 (6 bases). V lost 1 base and J lost 0, with 10 bases in between. There are 16 residues in the CDR3. CDR1 is LGHNA and CDR2 is YSLEER in the germline V gene. The CDR3 bases are TGCGCCAGCAGCCAAGGGCAGGGGAACTCTGGAAACACCATATATTTT. Translated: CASSQGQGNSGNTIYF.

This clone appeared a few times. This chain uses TRBV6-5 with TRBJ1-4; 7 bases agree with TRBD1. The junction had 3 bases not matched to a gene; V was cut back by 5 bases and J by 3 bases. The CDR3 consists of 14 residues. Per germline, CDR1 MNHEY and CDR2 SVGAGI. The chain's CDR3 is CASSPGTANEKLFF. In DNA form, the CDR3 reads TGTGCCAGCAGTCCAGGGACAGCTAATGAAAAACTGTTTTTT.

This chain links TRBV7-3 with TRBJ2-5; 7 positions agree with TRBD1. Germline CDR1 reads SGHTA; CDR2 reads FQGTGA. CDR3 length: 15 amino acids. The V and J ends lost 5 bases and 5 bases, in that order; junction bases with no gene match: 11. The CDR3 protein is CASSTTGALGETQYF. DNA for the CDR3: TGTGCCAGCAGCACCACAGGGGCCCTTGGGGAGACCCAGTACTTC.

This clone came up once. This rearrangement joins TRBV12-3 or TRBV12-4 to TRBJ2-3; D is possibly TRBD2 (8 bases). The V end lost 6 bases, the J end lost 14 bases, and 18 bases lay between the germline ends. This CDR3 is 12 amino acids long. In nucleotides, the CDR3 is TGTGCCAGCAGCCCGGGGGGGACAGCGTTGTATTTT. Its protein is CASSPGGTALYF.

The chain couples TRBV5-1 to TRBJ2-1, with D possibly TRBD2 on 5 matching bases. V was cut by 5 bases and J by 6 bases, with 21 bases left in between. The length of the CDR3 is 16 residues. From germline, CDR1 is SGHRS and CDR2 YFSETQ. The CDR3 DNA follows: TGCGCCAGCAGTCCCCAAACGGGGTCCTTTTCCAATGAGCAGTTCTTC. It translates to CASSPQTGSFSNEQFF.

With regard to this clone: Other nucleotide sequences from this sample produce the same CDR3. The chain couples TRBV7-3 to TRBJ2-3; 15 bases fit TRBD2. CDR3 length: 15 amino acids. Germline loops: CDR1 SGHTA, CDR2 FQGTGA. V dropped 5 bases and J dropped 6; count of bases not matched to a gene: 3. CDR3 amino acids: CASSRTSGGADTQYF. The CDR3 DNA sequence: TGTGCCAGCAGCCGGACTAGCGGGGGGGCCGATACGCAGTATTTT.

Only one count was recorded for this clone. The V and J genes are TRBV11-2 and TRBJ2-7; no firm D call. Trimming stripped 1 base from V and 2 bases from J, with 6 bases between. The CDR3 is 13 amino acids. The germline gives CDR1 SGHAT, CDR2 FQNNGV. The CDR3 DNA is TGTGCCAGCAGCTTAGCAACAGCCTACGAGCAGTACGTC. Its translation is CASSLATAYEQYV.

The chain employs TRBV13 and TRBJ1-2, with 7 nucleotides matching TRBD1. The CDR3 spans 14 residues. The germline CDR1 and CDR2 sequences are PRHDT and FYEKMQ (reference sequence). The trim removed 3 bases at V and 8 bases at J, leaving 9 bases unmatched. CDR3 DNA: TGTGCCAGCAGCTTGGGACAGCGGGGCTGGGGCTACACCTTC. This sequence encodes CASSLGQRGWGYTF.

The J gene is TRBJ2-3, the V gene TRBV19, with no clear D. Trimming took off 3 bases at V and 1 base at J, with 14 bases between the two ends. Germline V lookup: CDR1 LNHDA, CDR2 SQIVND (reference sequence). This CDR3 has 16 amino acids. The CDR3 region has the DNA TGTGCCAGTAGTATGCGGAATCAGGTGGGCACAGATACGCAGTATTTT. As protein: CASSMRNQVGTDTQYF.

As DNA, the CDR3 is TGTGCCATCAGTGTAAGGGGCCTCCAAGAGACCCAGTACTTC. Its protein is CAISVRGLQETQYF. The V and J genes are TRBV10-3 and TRBJ2-5; D may be TRBD1 (5 bases). Trimming took off 4 bases at V and 1 base at J, with 10 bases between the two ends. Germline CDR1 is ENHRY and CDR2 is SYGVKD. The CDR3 length is 14 residues.

This rearrangement joins TRBV19 to TRBJ1-3; TRBD1 matches 7 bases. CDR3 length equals 14 residues. V shed 9 bases and J 0 bases; nucleotides not matched to a gene: 5. Per germline, CDR1 LNHDA and CDR2 SQIVND (reference sequence). The DNA for the CDR3 is TGTGCCAGCGCCAGGGGGGGCTCTGGAAACACCATATATTTT. As protein: CASARGGSGNTIYF.

The genes are TRBV7-2 and TRBJ2-1; D gene unclear. CDR1 and CDR2 (germline): SGHTA, FQGNSA. The germline V and J ends were trimmed by 2 bases and 9 bases, with 17 bases remaining between them. The CDR3 sequence is 15 residues long. For the CDR3, the DNA is TGTGCCAGCAGCTTATTCGTGGGAAGGACGGGTGAGCAGTTCTTC. The encoded protein is CASSLFVGRTGEQFF.

This clone was found once. The chain is built from TRBV4-3 and TRBJ1-5; D not resolved. Deletions cut 0 bases from V and 7 bases from J, with 7 bases between. The germline V gene has CDR1 LGHNA and CDR2 YSLEER. This CDR3 is 13 amino acids long. CDR3: CASSQDLAQPQHF. The DNA of the CDR3 is TGCGCCAGCAGCCAAGATCTAGCCCAGCCCCAGCATTTT.

V is TRBV5-1 and J is TRBJ2-2; no reliable D call. Germline V gives CDR1 SGHRS, CDR2 YFSETQ. V was clipped by 2 bases and J by 1 base, with 6 bases between them. The CDR3 contains 14 residues. As DNA, the CDR3 is TGCGCCAGCAGCTTTAGCCTGAACACCGGGGAGCTGTTTTTT. It specifies CASSFSLNTGELFF.